A selection of T cell receptor beta chains follows, all from one sample in a study of blood T cells in healthy people across ages. TCRdb re-called the 5' RACE reads through MiXCR, storing one row per CDR3 protein. Of some 1.8 million distinct CDR3 sequences detected, about 39% appear once; the ten largest clones hold roughly 23%. Sequencing was carried out using blood. The receptors here all came from a human donor in good health. The CDR3 runs from the conserved cysteine through the conserved F or W. Expanded clones get a size class; other rows say once, few or many, or leave the size out.

V: TRBV6-5
size: NA
CDR3: CASSLNGVSPRETQYF

V: TRBV7-9
size: many
CDR3: CASRISVLTEAFF

V: TRBV20-1
size: few
CDR3: CSARGNRGLMNTEAFF

V: TRBV4-3
size: many
CDR3: CASSPSIGAGPQGDTQYF

V: TRBV20-1
size: NA
CDR3: CSASQDRAPETQYF

V: TRBV12-3/TRBV12-4
size: NA
CDR3: CASSFGQGWREQYF

V: TRBV16
size: NA
CDR3: CASSQSDGRGRAFF

V: TRBV13
size: NA
CDR3: CASSFRGLRRNQPQHF

V: TRBV6-5
size: NA
CDR3: CASSYGGAAGYGCTF

V: TRBV4-2
size: few
CDR3: CASSRTGRAPGDEKLFF

V: TRBV4-1
size: few
CDR3: CASSQASGGDTQYF

V: TRBV29-1
size: NA
CDR3: CSVTGTPPETQYF

V: TRBV10-3
size: few
CDR3: CAISASGGRDQPQHF

V: TRBV20-1
size: NA
CDR3: CRVKQGGQETQYF

V: TRBV4-1
size: NA
CDR3: CASSQDQETYGYTF

V: TRBV2
size: few
CDR3: CASSLYAGSQFF

V: TRBV20-1
size: NA
CDR3: CSAPDQVAGGYEQYF

V: TRBV7-8
size: NA
CDR3: CASSRYPGTNEKLFF

V: TRBV29-1
size: few
CDR3: CSASEAIDSPLHF

V: TRBV7-8
size: few
CDR3: CASTIYYRDRGSGYGYTF

V: TRBV20-1
size: NA
CDR3: CSARGSASGGSDTQYF

V: TRBV4-3
size: few
CDR3: CASSQVFGADYGYTF

V: TRBV6-5
size: NA
CDR3: CASSQLAGSNNEQFF

V: TRBV20-1
size: NA
CDR3: CSASYIGADTQYF

V: TRBV10-3
size: NA
CDR3: CAISPAGTRLYEQYF

V: TRBV6-2/TRBV6-3
size: few
CDR3: CASSYSLEFDGYTF

V: TRBV15
size: NA
CDR3: CAASTNRDRGYTF

V: TRBV4-1
size: once
CDR3: CVSSQSTGAPVNQPQHF

V: TRBV20-1
size: NA
CDR3: CSASLTAYVYTF

V: TRBV10-3
size: NA
CDR3: CAISVGPPYEQYF

V: TRBV6-5
size: many
CDR3: CASSYSRGDGYTF

V: TRBV24-1
size: few
CDR3: CATSDLGATDTQYF

V: TRBV20-1
size: few
CDR3: CSAAHLGRDGDTYNEQFF

V: TRBV7-2
size: NA
CDR3: CASSLGQFQPQHF

V: TRBV6-2/TRBV6-3
size: few
CDR3: CASSQNPTGTSAQYF

V: TRBV6-6
size: NA
CDR3: CASSRLAGGTEQYF

V: TRBV5-6
size: few
CDR3: CASSLGRGAQSETQYF

V: TRBV30
size: NA
CDR3: CAWSKGFSYGYTF

V: TRBV27
size: NA
CDR3: CASGPRQGETQYF

V: TRBV15
size: NA
CDR3: CATSRDPGSGANVPTF

V: TRBV6-5
size: NA
CDR3: CASSPIGQGSYGYTF

V: TRBV7-6
size: NA
CDR3: CASSFRQRSNQPQHF

V: TRBV18
size: many
CDR3: CASSPQGRETQYF

V: TRBV5-1
size: NA
CDR3: CASSLMLAGGLGEQFF

V: TRBV10-3
size: few
CDR3: CAISEIGVSYEQYF

V: TRBV24-1
size: few
CDR3: CATGTGRRHRETQYF

V: TRBV6-1
size: NA
CDR3: CASRNPGDYEQYF

V: TRBV7-2
size: NA
CDR3: CASTRGASNQPQHF

V: TRBV12-3/TRBV12-4
size: NA
CDR3: CASSLAGVTEKLFF

V: TRBV20-1
size: NA
CDR3: CSASERGAADTQYF